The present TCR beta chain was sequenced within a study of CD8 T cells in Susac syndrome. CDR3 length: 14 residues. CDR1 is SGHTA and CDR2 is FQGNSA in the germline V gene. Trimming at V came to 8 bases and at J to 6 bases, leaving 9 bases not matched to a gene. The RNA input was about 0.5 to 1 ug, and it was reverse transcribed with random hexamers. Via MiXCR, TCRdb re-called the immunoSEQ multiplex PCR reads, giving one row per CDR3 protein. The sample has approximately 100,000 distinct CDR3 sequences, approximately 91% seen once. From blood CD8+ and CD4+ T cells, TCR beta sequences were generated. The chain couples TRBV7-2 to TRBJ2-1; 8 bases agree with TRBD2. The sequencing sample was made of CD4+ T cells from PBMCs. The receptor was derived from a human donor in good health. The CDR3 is CASELAGRPNEQFF. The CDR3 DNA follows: TGTGCCAGCGAATTAGCGGGAAGACCCAATGAGCAGTTCTTC. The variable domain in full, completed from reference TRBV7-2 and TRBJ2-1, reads GAGVSQSPSNKVTEKGKDVELRCDPISGHTALYWYRQSLGQGLEFLIYFQGNSAPDKSGLPSDRFSAERTGGSVSTLTIQRTQQEDSAVYLCASELAGRPNEQFFGPGTRLTVL.